These 27 T cell receptor beta chains came from one sample sequenced in a study of technical replicates of blood from several donors. The method was immunoSEQ multiplex PCR; TCRdb's version includes in-frame clones alone and lacks a portion of them. This table has 60,000 to 80,000 clones, about 89% appearing once. Material: PBMCs. These receptors were taken from a human donor in good health. Some clones in this sample may be carry-over from other donors' samples.

J is TRBJ1-1 and V is TRBV6-6; D gene ambiguous. This CDR3 is built from 16 residues. Deletions cut 2 bases from V and 4 bases from J, with 17 bases between. CDR1 and CDR2 (germline): MNHNY, SVGAGI (reference sequence). The CDR3 protein is CASSYLPSGYGTEAFF. CDR3 DNA: TGTGCCAGCAGTTACCTCCCGTCGGGTTACGGCACTGAAGCTTTCTTT.

The chain carries TRBV5-4 and TRBJ1-1; D uncertain. Trimming removed 4 bases from V and 11 bases from J, with 18 bases in between. The CDR3 sequence is 13 residues long. Per the germline V gene, CDR1 is SGHNT and CDR2 is YYREEE (reference sequence). DNA for the CDR3: TGTGCCAGCAGCCCAGGAGGCTTCCCGAGGGCTTTCTTT. Residues: CASSPGGFPRAFF.

V gene TRBV18 combines with J gene TRBJ1-5; weak D call: TRBD1 (6 bases). This CDR3 is built from 16 residues. CDR1 and CDR2 from the germline V gene are KGHSH and LQKENI. V lost 4 bases and J lost 0, with 13 bases in between. The CDR3 spells CASSHATGYSNQPQHF. In DNA, the CDR3 is TGTGCCAGCTCACACGCGACAGGTTATAGCAATCAGCCCCAGCATTTT.

The rearrangement uses TRBV7-2 and TRBJ2-1; tentative D call: TRBD2 (5 bases). The CDR3 length is 13 residues. V lost 3 bases and J 7 bases, leaving 10 bases between the germline ends. CDR1 is SGHTA, CDR2 FQGNSA, per germline. CDR3 nucleotides: TGTGCCAGCAGCTTCTTTGAGGGAAATGAGCAGTTCTTC. Residues: CASSFFEGNEQFF. The full variable domain, rest sourced from reference TRBV7-2 and TRBJ2-1, is GAGVSQSPSNKVTEKGKDVELRCDPISGHTALYWYRQSLGQGLEFLIYFQGNSAPDKSGLPSDRFSAERTGGSVSTLTIQRTQQEDSAVYLCASSFFEGNEQFFGPGTRLTVL.

The chain combines TRBV5-6 with TRBJ1-5; D is ambiguous. Trimming took 3 bases from V and 4 from J, leaving 11 bases between them. This CDR3 spans 14 amino acids. Per germline, CDR1 SGHDT and CDR2 YYEEEE. The DNA for the CDR3 is TGTGCCAGCAGCTCGGGAGATAGGAATCAGCCCCAGCATTTT. Translation: CASSSGDRNQPQHF.

The chain employs TRBV20-1 and TRBJ2-5; D gene ambiguous. V lost 3 bases and J lost 5, with 7 bases in between. This CDR3 spans 11 amino acids. CDR1 and CDR2 (germline): DFQATT, SNEGSKA (reference sequence). The CDR3 sequence: CSARERETQYF. The CDR3 coding sequence is TGCAGTGCTAGGGAGAGGGAGACCCAGTACTTC.

This rearrangement joins TRBV10-3 to TRBJ2-5, with 14 bases matching TRBD2. The germline gives CDR1 ENHRY, CDR2 SYGVKD. The CDR3 runs to 15 residues. V gave up 8 bases and J gave up 5 bases; unmatched junction bases: 7. DNA of the CDR3: TGTGCCATCGGGGGGACTAGCGGGAGTGGGGAGACCCAGTACTTC. It specifies CAIGGTSGSGETQYF.

V and J are TRBV6-5 and TRBJ1-3; 10 nucleotides line up with TRBD1. This CDR3 spans 16 amino acids. CDR1 and CDR2 from the germline V gene are MNHEY and SVGAGI. With 4 bases clipped from V and 4 bases from J, the junction kept 7 bases outside the gene matches. The CDR3 bases are TGTGCCAGCAGTTCCTCCGGGACAGGGGACGGAAACACCATATATTTT. Amino acids: CASSSSGTGDGNTIYF.

The chain employs TRBV6-4 and TRBJ2-1, with TRBD2 identical over 10 bases. The CDR3 sequence is 15 residues long. Germline V lookup: CDR1 MRHNA, CDR2 SNTAGT. The V segment lost 3 bases and the J segment 6 bases; nucleotides outside the gene matches: 5. CDR3 protein: CASSEAGGLVNEQFF. In DNA, the CDR3 is TGTGCCAGCAGTGAAGCGGGAGGGCTGGTCAATGAGCAGTTCTTC.

The J gene is TRBJ1-2, the V gene TRBV7-9, with a tentative D call TRBD1 (5 bases). In germline, CDR1 is SEHNR, CDR2 FQNEAQ (reference sequence). This CDR3 comprises 13 residues. The V gene lost 1 base and the J gene lost 8 bases, with 11 bases spanning the gap. Written as DNA, the CDR3 is TGTGCCAGCAGCTTAGGCGACAGTTGGGGCTACACCTTC. Amino acids: CASSLGDSWGYTF.

This clone was picked up a small number of times. This chain connects TRBV4-3 to TRBJ1-1, with 8 nucleotides matching TRBD1. Losses at the gene ends were 3 bases for V and 5 bases for J; bases not matched to a gene: 8. The CDR3 has 15 residues. Per germline, CDR1 LGHNA and CDR2 YSLEER. Written as DNA, the CDR3 is TGCGCCAGCAGCCAGGACAGGGTCCCCCGAACTGAAGCTTTCTTT. It codes for CASSQDRVPRTEAFF.

CDR3 region: CASSLSRQGLEQYF. CDR3 in DNA: TGTGCCAGCAGCTTGAGTAGACAGGGTCTCGAGCAGTACTTC. This chain connects TRBV5-4 to TRBJ2-7; 7 bases align to TRBD1. The germline gives CDR1 SGHNT, CDR2 YYREEE (reference sequence). This CDR3 spans 14 amino acids. The V and J ends lost 1 base and 6 bases, in that order; junction bases with no gene match: 7.

The rearrangement joins TRBV18 to TRBJ1-3; D is unresolved. The CDR3 has 15 amino acids. The V end was cut by 3 bases, the J end by 0 bases, with 9 bases between. CDR1 and CDR2 from the germline V gene are KGHSH and LQKENI. The CDR3 spells CASSPRGSSGNTIYF. CDR3 coding DNA: TGTGCCAGCTCACCGAGAGGGAGCTCTGGAAACACCATATATTTT.

The chain recombines TRBV10-3 with TRBJ2-5, with 7 bases lining up with TRBD2. The CDR3 loop spans 14 amino acids. V lost 6 bases to trimming and J lost 0 bases; unmatched junction nucleotides: 4. Germline V gene data show CDR1 as ENHRY and CDR2 as SYGVKD. This chain's CDR3 is CAIRPGGNQETQYF. In DNA, the CDR3 is TGTGCCATCAGGCCGGGGGGAAACCAAGAGACCCAGTACTTC.

This clone was seen once. The chain employs TRBV13 and TRBJ2-1, with 11 bases aligning to TRBD2. The V segment lost 2 bases and the J segment 3 bases; nucleotides outside the gene matches: 3. The CDR3 runs to 16 residues. CDR1 PRHDT and CDR2 FYEKMQ come from the germline V gene (reference sequence). CDR3 loop: CASSLRLAGIYNEQFF. The CDR3 bases are TGTGCCAGCAGCTTAAGACTAGCGGGAATCTACAATGAGCAGTTCTTC.

J is TRBJ1-6 and V is TRBV18; a possible D gene is TRBD1 (6 bases). This CDR3 contains 13 residues. Germline CDR1 and CDR2: KGHSH and LQKENI. V was clipped by 3 bases and J by 14 bases, with 14 bases between them. Here the CDR3 DNA reads TGTGCCAGCTCACCCGAACAGGGTAAGGCCCTCCACTTT. This sequence encodes CASSPEQGKALHF.

The J gene is TRBJ2-7, the V gene TRBV7-9; 9 nucleotides match TRBD1. From germline, CDR1 is SEHNR and CDR2 FQNEAQ (reference sequence). J gave up 3 bases and V 2 bases, and 5 bases lay outside the gene matches. The CDR3 length is 15 residues. The CDR3 sequence: CASSLIPDRGYEQYF. The CDR3, as DNA: TGTGCCAGCAGCTTAATACCGGACAGGGGCTACGAGCAGTACTTC.

The genes are TRBV18 and TRBJ2-5, with unresolved D. Germline values: CDR1 KGHSH, CDR2 LQKENI. V was shortened by 4 bases and J by 4 bases, with 7 bases between the two germline ends. There are 12 residues in the CDR3. The DNA of the CDR3 is TGTGCCAGCTCACGTACCGGAGAGACCCAGTACTTC. This codes for CASSRTGETQYF.

The chain links TRBV7-9 to TRBJ2-7; unclear D gene. The germline CDR1 and CDR2 sequences are SEHNR and FQNEAQ (reference sequence). The V gene lost 2 bases and the J gene lost 6 bases, with 11 bases spanning the gap. This CDR3 region has 13 residues. CDR3 loop: CASSLLSGGEQYF. CDR3 nucleotides: TGTGCCAGCAGCTTACTATCCGGTGGCGAGCAGTACTTC.

This chain joins TRBV7-6 and TRBJ2-3; 7 positions agree with TRBD1. V dropped 8 bases and J dropped 11; count of bases not matched to a gene: 13. The germline V gene has CDR1 SGHVS and CDR2 FNYEAQ. The CDR3 covers 13 residues. As DNA, the CDR3 is TGTGCCAGCGTACACCCCCGGGACAGTATGCAGTATTTT. Translating it yields CASVHPRDSMQYF. The variable domain in full, with the rest retrieved from reference TRBV7-6 and TRBJ2-3, is GAGVSQSPRYKVTKRGQDVALRCDPISGHVSLYWYRQALGQGPEFLTYFNYEAQQDKSGLPNDRFSAERPEGSISTLTIQRTEQRDSAMYRCASVHPRDSMQYFGPGTRLTVL.

This chain connects TRBV6-1 to TRBJ2-1; the match to TRBD2 covers 11 bases. Germline CDR1 and CDR2: MNHNS and SASEGT. This CDR3 comprises 15 residues. With 7 bases clipped from V and 2 bases from J, the junction kept 4 bases outside the gene matches. CDR3 sequence (DNA): TGTGCCAGCAAAAATAGCGGGGGGGCCTACAATGAGCAGTTCTTC. Its protein product is CASKNSGGAYNEQFF.

J is TRBJ2-3 and V is TRBV5-1, with a weak D call TRBD1 (5 bases). CDR3 size: 13 residues. Deletions cut 0 bases from V and 5 bases from J, with 7 bases between. CDR1 and CDR2 (germline): SGHRS, YFSETQ. CDR3 protein: CASSLGQKDTQYF. DNA for the CDR3: TGCGCCAGCAGCTTGGGACAGAAAGATACGCAGTATTTT.

A single count supports this clone. The genes are TRBV2 and TRBJ2-1; the match to TRBD2 covers 10 bases. CDR3 length: 15 residues. V gave up 0 bases and J gave up 9 bases; unmatched junction bases: 5. Germline V gene data show CDR1 as SNHLY and CDR2 as FYNNEI. Here the CDR3 DNA reads TGTGCCAGCAGTGAAGCGGGGCTAGCGGGAGCTGAGCAGTTCTTC. Its translation is CASSEAGLAGAEQFF.

The sample holds one count of this clone. The gene calls are TRBV6-5 and TRBJ2-4, with D perhaps TRBD2 (5 bases). Trimming pared 2 bases from V and 8 bases from J, leaving 10 bases between. This CDR3 has 13 amino acids. Germline V gene lookup returns CDR1 MNHEY and CDR2 SVGAGI. In DNA form, the CDR3 reads TGTGCCAGCAGTTACGGGGTCGGGGACATTCAGTACTTC. Its translation: CASSYGVGDIQYF.

The chain joins TRBV5-1 to TRBJ2-7, with 7 bases matching TRBD2. The CDR3 loop spans 14 amino acids. Germline CDR1 is SGHRS and CDR2 is YFSETQ. J was trimmed by 1 base and V by 0 bases; bases with no gene match: 1. CDR3 protein: CASSLAGGSYEQYF. The CDR3 DNA follows: TGCGCCAGCAGCTTGGCGGGGGGTTCCTACGAGCAGTACTTC.

The rearrangement links TRBV11-2 to TRBJ2-7; TRBD1 matches 9 bases. The CDR3 is 15 residues long. Germline V gene sequence: CDR1 SGHAT, CDR2 FQNNGV. The ends lost 5 bases at V and 7 bases at J; junction bases unmatched: 12. CDR3 coding DNA: TGTGCCAGCAGCAAGGAGACAGGGGGACTGTTTGAGCAGTACTTC. This encodes CASSKETGGLFEQYF. Combining the CDR3 with reference TRBV11-2 and TRBJ2-7 gives the whole variable domain EAGVAQSPRYKIIEKRQSVAFWCNPISGHATLYWYQQILGQGPKLLIQFQNNGVVDDSQLPKDRFSAERLKGVDSTLKIQPAKLEDSAVYLCASSKETGGLFEQYFGPGTRLTVT.

V and J are TRBV7-6 and TRBJ1-6; no clear D gene. Looked up from germline, CDR1 is SGHVS and CDR2 is FNYEAQ. The V end was cut by 8 bases, the J end by 7 bases, with 12 bases between. This CDR3 is built from 13 residues. CDR3 sequence reads: CASSRGPNSPLHF. In DNA, the CDR3 is TGTGCCAGCTCGAGAGGGCCCAATTCACCCCTCCACTTT.